Reported below is one TCR beta chain. Its antigen has not been determined. No clone much larger than this one lies a single base away; base qualities are absent. These data are taken from a study of shared clonotypes between healthy human individuals (dated by TCRdb to between 2020 and 2021). Regarding the research as a whole: The cohort included three men and a couple of women between 18 and 49 years of age. For each donor, three plates each were used for CD4 naive and CD4 memory, two plates were used for CD8 naive, and one plate was used for CD8 memory. Different laboratories and diverse techniques were used to prepare libraries and sequence TCR repertoires, to increase sequencing depth and limit assay-specific biases. The study deeply sequenced blood TCR repertoires of several healthy adults to estimate repertoire size and the extent of clonotype sharing between individuals. Between about 0.85 and 9.5 billion PBMCs per donor were obtained by leukapheresis. The study at large found these results: Sampling was restricted to blood, and TCR repertoires in tissues likely differ from the TCR repertoires found in blood. Pairwise subsampling led to the expectation that sequencing depth would affect the degree of clonotype sharing among donors. Because the study included only a small number of donors, the genetic and exposure-history diversity represented was limited. Sharing across a few donors was observed for roughly 5% of naive CD4, over 3% of naive CD8, about 2.5% of memory CD4, and around 0.4% of memory CD8 clonotypes. Compared with non-shared clonotypes, clonotypes shared by all four sorted-subset donors had higher generation probabilities. Estimated clonotype richness was generally larger for naive than for memory subsets. Even with the large sequencing depth, rarefaction of the sorted-subset datasets indicated that sequencing was incomplete.

Healthy HIV-negative adults with no recently reported acute infections or vaccinations were included as donors. Every donor was a Caucasian adult residing in Nashville, Tennessee, USA. Magnetic negative selection was used to enrich CD4+ T cells, after which naive cells were positively selected on CD45RA and the negative fraction became the memory subset. Blood was collected by leukapheresis, and PBMCs were isolated by Ficoll-Histopaque density gradient centrifugation and then cryopreserved in liquid nitrogen vapor phase. Analytical flow cytometry was used to check the purity and quantity of each magnetically sorted T cell population. Genomic DNA was isolated from each sorted fraction and quantified by UV absorbance on a Nanodrop 2000c. Using the deep immunoSEQ assay, multiplex PCR amplified TCR CDR3 regions from genomic DNA. Extracted genomic DNA from each cell subset was spread evenly across all wells of several immunoSEQ 96-well plates, with each plate serving as a replicate. For sorted subsets, each replicate PCR was loaded with about 200 ng genomic DNA, equivalent to 25,000 to 30,000 T cell genomes. Purified libraries were measured with a Qubit 3.0 fluorometer, size-checked on a Bioanalyzer 2100, and measured again with the KAPA Library Quantification kit. Every immunoSEQ 96-well plate was sequenced on a separate single-read 150-cycle Illumina NextSeq 550 flow cell. The study's processing was this. Because only junctional sequences without quality scores were contained in the immunoSEQ output, filtering matching that applied to full-length reads could not be performed. To assign V/J genes and CDR3, sequences were annotated against IMGT germline references using PyIR, a Python wrapper for IgBLAST v1.9. Any read was removed if the V/J assignment was weak (E-value above 1e-6), the CDR3 was missing, or the read contained stop codons, out-of-frame junctions, or ambiguous translated residues. V3J clonotypes were defined as sequences sharing an identical inferred V gene, J gene, and CDR3 amino acid sequence. The percentage overlap between two repertoires was calculated by dividing the number of shared unique clonotypes by the size of the smaller repertoire. RTK rarefaction, the Chao1 estimator, and Recon v2.1 estimates of unobserved clonotypes were used to assess repertoire richness. Generation probabilities were computed with OLGA for all TCRbeta clonotypes obtained by the gDNA method from several donors. Imported from immuneACCESS, the table was reduced by TCRdb to in-frame sequences with V and J called. These copies leave out some clones; in studies compared against another copy, an unresolved V gene accounts for under half, and the cause of the remainder is not known. That table supplies the V and J calls and clone size; D and trimming were determined from the DNA. The sample yields millions of clones; 85% to 95% were counted once. 0.13% of the sample is in the top ten clones.

The sequence came from a man between 18 and 29 years old in good health. The sequenced material came from naive CD4+ T cells sorted from blood. The sample's cell subset or site, from its label and the paper: CD45RA+ positively selected.

The CDR3 sequence is CASSPSGVSNQPQHF. The DNA sequence is as follows: TGTGCCAGCTCACCATCCGGGGTAAGCAATCAGCCCCAGCATTTT. This receptor chain uses TRBV18 and TRBJ1-5, with the D gene too uncertain to name. Taken from the germline V gene, the CDR1 and CDR2 loops are KGHSH and LQKENI. The V end loses 2 bases and the J end loses 1 base, and a stretch of 9 bases separates them. The CDR3 starts with the cysteine, ends with the phenylalanine, and has 15 residues. The retained sequence is limited to the CDR3, 45 bases, with the frame set at the first base.